The rows below give T cell receptor beta chains drawn from one sample of a study of cytotoxic CD8 clonotypes in ibrutinib-treated CLL. Repertoires were generated with immunoSEQ multiplex PCR, while TCRdb's copy carries only in-frame clones and drops some. Among more than 110,000 clones, 70% to 90% were seen once, and the ten largest hold about 7.4%. Sequencing was performed on PBMCs, taken after 36 months of ibrutinib treatment. All receptors come from a human donor with chronic lymphocytic leukemia. Both conserved end residues are part of each CDR3. A D gene is named only where the DNA matches it firmly. Size is omitted from some rows. Given values are once, few, many or a class for expanded clones.

j_gene	abundance	v_gene	d_gene	CDR3nt	CDR3aa
TRBJ2-5	.	TRBV5-1	.	TGCGCCAGCAGAAAAGGCACAACCGAAGAGACCCAGTACTTC	CASRKGTTEETQYF
TRBJ1-1	.	TRBV19	TRBD1	TGTGCCAGTAGTATCCCGTTTCGGGACAGATACACTGAAGCTTTCTTT	CASSIPFRDRYTEAFF
TRBJ2-7	once	TRBV4-2	TRBD2	TGTGCCAGCAGCCAGGGGCTAGCGGGGACCTACGAGCAGTACTTC	CASSQGLAGTYEQYF
TRBJ2-7	once	TRBV6-6	TRBD1	TGTGCCAGCAGCACCAGACAGGGGAAGTTTCACGAGCAGTACTTC	CASSTRQGKFHEQYF
TRBJ2-5	.	TRBV19	.	TGTGCCAGTAGTAACCAAGAGACCCAGTACTTC	CASSNQETQYF
TRBJ2-7	.	TRBV18	.	TGTGCCAGCTCACCATCTTTAAGTGCGGGGTACGAGCAGTACTTC	CASSPSLSAGYEQYF
TRBJ1-6	few	TRBV25-1	.	TGTGCCAGCAGCATAGGAAGGTTTGTGGGCTCACCCCTCCACTTT	CASSIGRFVGSPLHF
TRBJ2-2	.	TRBV10-3	.	TGTGCCATCAGCGGGGACTTTAGCACCGGGGAGCTGTTTTTT	CAISGDFSTGELFF
TRBJ1-1	.	TRBV19	.	TGTGCCAGTAGTATCGGGCCAGAAGCTTTCTTT	CASSIGPEAFF
TRBJ1-5	.	TRBV15	TRBD1	TGTGCCACCAGCAGAGCCGGGACAGGGGCCCTTTATAGCAATCAGCCCCAGCATTTT	CATSRAGTGALYSNQPQHF
TRBJ1-5	.	TRBV11-2	TRBD1	TGTGCCAGCAGCTTAGTCCAGGGGGACGCTAGCAATCAGCCCCAGCATTTT	CASSLVQGDASNQPQHF
TRBJ2-3	.	TRBV4-2	.	TGTGCCAGCAGCCAAGCTGGGGGCGGGAGCCCCCCAGATACGCAGTATTTT	CASSQAGGGSPPDTQYF
TRBJ2-2	.	TRBV18	TRBD1	TGTGCCAGCTCACCATACGGGACAGACACCGGGGAGCTGTTTTTT	CASSPYGTDTGELFF
TRBJ2-3	.	TRBV7-9	.	TGTGCCAGCAGCTTAGTAGGGAGGTCAGGAGATACGCAGTATTTT	CASSLVGRSGDTQYF
TRBJ1-2	.	TRBV2	.	TGTGCCAGCAGTACACACGCGAAGGGGAAAAATGGCTACACCTTC	CASSTHAKGKNGYTF
TRBJ2-3	.	TRBV7-9	.	TGTGCCAGCAGCTTAGGCAGGGCCGCGGGGGATACGCAGTATTTT	CASSLGRAAGDTQYF
TRBJ2-7	.	TRBV2	.	TGTGCCAGCAGTGACGAGGGGTACCCCTACGAGCAGTACTTC	CASSDEGYPYEQYF
TRBJ2-3	.	TRBV6-5	.	TGTGCCAGCAGTTACTCTTTCTCCGGGTCCACAGATACGCAGTATTTT	CASSYSFSGSTDTQYF
TRBJ2-7	.	TRBV30	TRBD1	TGTGCCTTGACCGGGACAGAGTACGAGCAGTACTTC	CALTGTEYEQYF
TRBJ1-5	few	TRBV28	.	TGTGCCAGCAGTTTTTCATTGGGCCAGCCCCAGCATTTT	CASSFSLGQPQHF
TRBJ2-5	.	TRBV7-6	.	TGTGCCAGCAGCTCGCTCCAACTCGTACAGTTCCAAGAGACCCAGTACTTC	CASSSLQLVQFQETQYF
TRBJ1-2	.	TRBV6-1	TRBD1	TGTGCCAGCAGTGGTGAGGGGACAGGGGTAGATGGCTACACCTTC	CASSGEGTGVDGYTF
TRBJ1-4	few	TRBV7-9	.	TGTGCCAGCAGCTCCCCCCTTAGGACGGGTAATGAAAAACTGTTTTTT	CASSSPLRTGNEKLFF
TRBJ2-1	.	TRBV7-8	.	TGTGCCAGCAGCTTAGGGGACCTCCTCTTTATCAATGAGCAGTTCTTC	CASSLGDLLFINEQFF
TRBJ2-1	.	TRBV2	.	TGTGCCAGCAGTGATTCGGGCTCCTACAATGAGCAGTTCTTC	CASSDSGSYNEQFF
TRBJ2-2	.	TRBV5-4	TRBD1	TGTGCCAGCAGCTTGTACCGGACAGGGATAAACACCGGGGAGCTGTTTTTT	CASSLYRTGINTGELFF
TRBJ1-6	.	TRBV5-1	.	TGCGCCAGCAGCTTGGTAGGAGGCGCAGGGATACCCCTCCACTTT	CASSLVGGAGIPLHF
TRBJ2-1	.	TRBV30	.	TGTGCCTGGAGTGTACTCGGAGCCCAAGGGAATGAGCAGTTCTTC	CAWSVLGAQGNEQFF
TRBJ2-1	.	TRBV19	TRBD2	TGTGCCAGTAGTAGGGGAGGGGCGACTAGCTACAATGAGCAGTTCTTC	CASSRGGATSYNEQFF
TRBJ2-6	.	TRBV27	.	TGTGCCAGCAGTTTATATAGCTCTGGGGCCAACGTCCTGACTTTC	CASSLYSSGANVLTF
TRBJ2-2	.	TRBV21-1	.	TGTGCCAGCCTTCCGGCTGGGGAGCTGTTTTTT	CASLPAGELFF
TRBJ2-3	.	TRBV12-5	.	TGTGCTAGTGGTTTAACGGCTGGCTGGCAGTATTTT	CASGLTAGWQYF
TRBJ2-7	once	TRBV5-1	.	TGCGCCAGCAGCCCGCGGTGGGGCCCCACCTACTACGAGCAGTACTTC	CASSPRWGPTYYEQYF
TRBJ1-1	.	TRBV5-4	.	TGTGCCAGCAGCCTAGATCCCAACACTGAAGCTTTCTTT	CASSLDPNTEAFF
TRBJ2-3	.	TRBV7-2	.	TGTGCCAGCAGCTTAAGGAGGGGAGCGGGCCGCACAGATACGCAGTATTTT	CASSLRRGAGRTDTQYF
TRBJ1-3	.	TRBV2	TRBD1	TGTGCCAGCAGTGAACAGGGGGCGCGGGGAAACACCATATATTTT	CASSEQGARGNTIYF
TRBJ1-2	.	TRBV5-1	.	TGCGCCAGCAGCTTGGAAAAACAAAGAGGCTACACCTTC	CASSLEKQRGYTF
TRBJ1-5	.	TRBV2	.	TGTGCCAGCAGCCTTTCCACCGAGCGGCGGCAGCCCCAGCATTTT	CASSLSTERRQPQHF
TRBJ1-2	.	TRBV20-1	.	TGCAGTGCTAGCCCGGATTATGGCTACACCTTC	CSASPDYGYTF
TRBJ1-4	.	TRBV2	TRBD1	TGTGCCAGCAGTCGGGCAGGGGGCATTGAAAAACTGTTTTTT	CASSRAGGIEKLFF
TRBJ1-2	.	TRBV27	.	TGTGCCACCCGCCGAGGGGTACGGGATGGCTACACCTTC	CATRRGVRDGYTF
TRBJ1-6	.	TRBV2	.	TGTGCCAGCCGGCGGGGGGATAATTCACCCCTCCACTTT	CASRRGDNSPLHF
TRBJ2-5	.	TRBV2	TRBD2	TGTGCCAGCAGTATACTCCCCCCGGGACTAGTTGGGGAGACCCAGTACTTC	CASSILPPGLVGETQYF
TRBJ2-1	.	TRBV27	.	TGTGCCAGCAGTTACCCCGGACTGGGATACAATGAGCAGTTCTTC	CASSYPGLGYNEQFF
TRBJ2-7	.	TRBV30	TRBD1	TGTGCCTGGAGTCCCGACAGGGGAACCTACGAGCAGTACTTC	CAWSPDRGTYEQYF
TRBJ2-2	few	TRBV12-5	.	TGTGCTAGTGGTTTGCCGAACACCGGGGAGCTGTTTTTT	CASGLPNTGELFF
TRBJ1-5	once	TRBV19	.	TGTGCCAGTAGTATAGGGTTCGCGGTTGGCCAGCCCCAGCATTTT	CASSIGFAVGQPQHF
TRBJ1-1	.	TRBV18	.	TGTGCCAGCTCCGTGGAGGGGGGACCTGAAGCTTTCTTT	CASSVEGGPEAFF
TRBJ2-6	.	TRBV2	.	TGTGCCAGCAGTGAAGCGCACGATCCTGGTACTGGGGCCAACGTCCTGACTTTC	CASSEAHDPGTGANVLTF
TRBJ1-2	.	TRBV5-6	.	TGTGCCAGCACCAGCAGCCTTAACTATGGCTACACCTTC	CASTSSLNYGYTF
TRBJ2-1	few	TRBV4-2	TRBD2	TGTGCCAGCAGCCAAGATCTAGCGGGAGGCTTAGGTGAGCAGTTCTTC	CASSQDLAGGLGEQFF
TRBJ2-7	.	TRBV4-1	.	TGCGCCAGCAGCCAAGTCTCAGGAGCCTACGAGCAGTACTTC	CASSQVSGAYEQYF
TRBJ2-5	.	TRBV7-9	.	TGTGCCAGCAGACCCTCCGCCGTTTCCTACTTC	CASRPSAVSYF